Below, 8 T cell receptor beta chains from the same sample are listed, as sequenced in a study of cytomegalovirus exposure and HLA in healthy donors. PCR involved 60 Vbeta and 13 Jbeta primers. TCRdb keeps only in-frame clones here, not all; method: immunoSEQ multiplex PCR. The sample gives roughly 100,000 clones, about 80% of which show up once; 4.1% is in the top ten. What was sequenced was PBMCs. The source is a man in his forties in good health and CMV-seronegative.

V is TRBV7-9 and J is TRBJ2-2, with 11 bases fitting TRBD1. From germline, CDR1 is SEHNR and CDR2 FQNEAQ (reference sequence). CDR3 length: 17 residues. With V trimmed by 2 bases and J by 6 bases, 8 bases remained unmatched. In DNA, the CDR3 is TGTGCCAGCAGCTTAAACCGACTGGGACAGGGGGCCGGGGAGCTGTTTTTT. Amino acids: CASSLNRLGQGAGELFF.

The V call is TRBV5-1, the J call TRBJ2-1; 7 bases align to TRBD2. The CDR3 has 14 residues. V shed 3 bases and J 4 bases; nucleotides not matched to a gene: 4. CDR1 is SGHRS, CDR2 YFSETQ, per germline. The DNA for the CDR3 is TGCGCCAGCAGCTGGAGCGGGGCTTACAATGAGCAGTTCTTC. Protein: CASSWSGAYNEQFF.

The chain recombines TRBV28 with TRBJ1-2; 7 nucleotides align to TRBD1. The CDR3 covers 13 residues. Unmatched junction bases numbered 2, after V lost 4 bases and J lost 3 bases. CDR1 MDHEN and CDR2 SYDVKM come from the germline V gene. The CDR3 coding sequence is TGTGCCAGCAGTTCCGGGACAGACTATGGCTACACCTTC. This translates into CASSSGTDYGYTF.

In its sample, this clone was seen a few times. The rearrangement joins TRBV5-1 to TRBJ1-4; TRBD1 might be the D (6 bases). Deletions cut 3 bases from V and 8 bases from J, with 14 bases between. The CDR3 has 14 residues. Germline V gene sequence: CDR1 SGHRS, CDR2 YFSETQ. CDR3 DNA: TGCGCCAGCAGCTCTCGGGGGGCGGGGGAAAAACTGTTTTTT. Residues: CASSSRGAGEKLFF. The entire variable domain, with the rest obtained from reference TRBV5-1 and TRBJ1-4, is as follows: KAGVTQTPRYLIKTRGQQVTLSCSPISGHRSVSWYQQTPGQGLQFLFEYFSETQRNKGNFPGRFSGRQFSNSRSEMNVSTLELGDSALYLCASSSRGAGEKLFFGSGTQLSVL.

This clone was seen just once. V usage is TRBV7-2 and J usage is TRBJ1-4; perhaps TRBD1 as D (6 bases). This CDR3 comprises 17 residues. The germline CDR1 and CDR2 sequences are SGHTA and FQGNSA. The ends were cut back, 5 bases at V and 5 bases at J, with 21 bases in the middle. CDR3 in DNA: TGTGCCAGCAGCGCCGGACAGCTAGTACGGAGAAATGAAAAACTGTTTTTT. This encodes CASSAGQLVRRNEKLFF.

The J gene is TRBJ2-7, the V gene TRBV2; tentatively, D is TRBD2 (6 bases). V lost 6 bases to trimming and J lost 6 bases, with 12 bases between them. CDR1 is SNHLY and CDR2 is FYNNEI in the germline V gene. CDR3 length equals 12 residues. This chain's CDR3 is CASRPPEGEQYF. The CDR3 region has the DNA TGTGCCAGCAGGCCGCCGGAGGGCGAGCAGTACTTC.

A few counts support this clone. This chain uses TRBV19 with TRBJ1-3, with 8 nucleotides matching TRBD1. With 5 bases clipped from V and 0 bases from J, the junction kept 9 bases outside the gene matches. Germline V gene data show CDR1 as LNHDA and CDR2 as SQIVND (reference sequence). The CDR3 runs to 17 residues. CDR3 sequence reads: CASSPRTGRHSGNTIYF. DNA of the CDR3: TGTGCCAGTAGTCCACGGACAGGGCGTCACTCTGGAAACACCATATATTTT.

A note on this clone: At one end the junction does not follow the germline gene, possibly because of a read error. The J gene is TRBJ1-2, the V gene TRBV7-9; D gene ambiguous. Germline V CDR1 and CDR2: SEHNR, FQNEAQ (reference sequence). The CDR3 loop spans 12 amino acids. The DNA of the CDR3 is TGTTCCAGCAGCTTAGAGGTTAGCGGCTACACCTTC. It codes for CSSSLEVSGYTF.